Listed below are T cell receptor beta chains from one sample, sequenced in a study of T cells after posttransplantation cyclophosphamide. Some clones are missing from TCRdb's copy, which holds only in-frame ones; the method was immunoSEQ multiplex PCR. The table lists more than 1,300 clones, about 79% of them singletons, with 25% to 40% in the top ten. The sequencing used PBMCs, collected about 220 days after allogeneic stem cell transplant with posttransplant cyclophosphamide. All receptors come from a female patient aged 60 or older who received an allogeneic stem cell transplant from an unrelated donor, was CMV-positive, and had acute GVHD only. The T cells may partly be graft donor cells. Both conserved end residues are trimmed from each CDR3. Each record gives: V gene, CDR3 length, CDR3 protein.

TRBV5-1,13,ASSFIQGATGELF
TRBV7-2,11,ASSLQPGETQY
TRBV11-3,14,ASSPLRAAPTDTQY
TRBV28,17,ASSPGLFNSPHYNSPLH
TRBV29-1,12,SVEDRRPSPEAF
TRBV30,10,AWTKGAYEQY
TRBV7-2,13,ASSLGPQAGNTIY
TRBV6-1,11,ASSEVTVYGYT
TRBV7-9,12,ASSSTGGGEKLF
TRBV7-2,11,ASKRGYQETQY
TRBV27,14,ASSSYTGTGRSPLH
TRBV19,13,ASSLASLAGHEQY
TRBV5-4,13,ASSLTGRHNSPLH
TRBV7-2,14,ASSLGTQRGVETQY
TRBV11-2,10,ASSFSNTEAF
TRBV29-1,12,SVRGGESSYEQY
TRBV2,11,ASSPTGPYGYT
TRBV4-3,16,ASSQDLWTGTGGQPQH